One sample yielded the 23 T cell receptor beta chains listed below, sequenced in a study of T cells in localized non-small cell lung cancer. Generated by immunoSEQ multiplex PCR, the TCRdb table keeps only in-frame clones and is missing some. The sample holds some 21,000 clones; about nine tenths are singletons and the top ten take 8.4%. Material: peripheral blood, obtained before any cancer treatment. Receptors were obtained from a man between 35 and 75 years old with stage I lung adenocarcinoma.

Points on this clone: At one of its ends the junction is not consistent with the germline gene, which may arise from a read error. V gene TRBV11-2 combines with J gene TRBJ1-2; D unclear. Per the germline V gene, CDR1 is SGHAT and CDR2 is FQNNGV. The CDR3 extends over 12 amino acids. The CDR3 is CASSLVEGRILF. The CDR3 bases are TGTGCCAGCAGCTTGGTCGAAGGCCGCATACTCTTC.

The table lists this clone with a few counts. The CDR3 is CASSTPGLAGGLTYNEQFF. In DNA, the CDR3 is TGTGCCAGCAGCACTCCGGGACTAGCGGGAGGGCTTACCTACAATGAGCAGTTCTTC. The rearrangement joins TRBV7-2 to TRBJ2-1; 16 bases fit TRBD2. The germline V gene has CDR1 SGHTA and CDR2 FQGNSA. The CDR3 has 19 amino acids. V was pared by 5 bases and J by 2 bases, with 9 bases of the junction left unmatched. The full variable domain, its missing parts supplied by reference TRBV7-2 and TRBJ2-1, is GAGVSQSPSNKVTEKGKDVELRCDPISGHTALYWYRQSLGQGLEFLIYFQGNSAPDKSGLPSDRFSAERTGGSVSTLTIQRTQQEDSAVYLCASSTPGLAGGLTYNEQFFGPGTRLTVL.

The genes are TRBV7-9 and TRBJ2-7; 10 bases agree with TRBD2. V shed 5 bases and J 0 bases; nucleotides not matched to a gene: 16. The CDR3 consists of 19 residues. Germline CDR1 reads SEHNR; CDR2 reads FQNEAQ (reference sequence). CDR3 DNA sequence: TGTGCCAGCAGCCCCATAGCGGGAGGACTTAAACAATCCTCCTACGAGCAGTACTTC. Protein sequence: CASSPIAGGLKQSSYEQYF.

The V gene is TRBV9, the J gene TRBJ1-6; 7 positions match TRBD1. V shed 0 bases and J 1 base; nucleotides not matched to a gene: 13. The germline CDR1 and CDR2 sequences are SGDLS and YYNGEE. This CDR3 is 20 amino acids long. The CDR3 loop reads CASSVGGVGGGVSYNSPLHF. CDR3 coding DNA: TGTGCCAGCAGCGTAGGAGGTGTAGGGGGCGGCGTGTCCTATAATTCACCCCTCCACTTT.

The gene calls are TRBV18 and TRBJ2-1; 8 bases map to TRBD2. CDR3 length: 15 residues. V lost 2 bases to trimming and J lost 7 bases; unmatched junction nucleotides: 7. Germline V gives CDR1 KGHSH, CDR2 LQKENI. CDR3 sequence reads: CASSPGSGRDNEQFF. The CDR3 nucleotides read TGTGCCAGCTCACCAGGATCCGGGAGGGATAATGAGCAGTTCTTC.

The chain is built from TRBV5-1 and TRBJ2-7; D possibly uses TRBD1 or TRBD2 (6 bases each). The CDR3 covers 15 residues. Germline values: CDR1 SGHRS, CDR2 YFSETQ. V dropped 5 bases and J dropped 0 bases, with 15 bases sitting between them. CDR3 coding DNA: TGCGCCAGCAGTAGGGAAGGGGGGTCCTCCTACGAGCAGTACTTC. Residues: CASSREGGSSYEQYF.

The rearrangement links TRBV5-1 to TRBJ2-7; weak D call: TRBD1 (5 bases). CDR1 SGHRS and CDR2 YFSETQ come from the germline V gene. This CDR3 comprises 13 residues. The ends were cut back, 3 bases at V and 6 bases at J, with 13 bases in the middle. The CDR3 region is CASSSQTAGEQYF. CDR3 sequence (DNA): TGCGCCAGCAGCTCCCAGACAGCTGGCGAGCAGTACTTC.

The chain has TRBV25-1 and TRBJ1-2; 9 bases agree with TRBD1. CDR3 length: 16 residues. The junction had 13 bases not matched to a gene; V was cut back by 5 bases and J by 6 bases. Germline V gene lookup returns CDR1 MGHDK and CDR2 SYGVNS. Written as DNA, the CDR3 is TGTGCCAGCAGTTCCCAGGGGACAGGGAGTCGAAATGGCTACACCTTC. Translation gives CASSSQGTGSRNGYTF.

This chain uses TRBV11-2 with TRBJ1-2, with 8 nucleotides matching TRBD1. CDR1 and CDR2 from the germline V gene are SGHAT and FQNNGV. The ends lost 0 bases at V and 13 bases at J; junction bases unmatched: 7. The CDR3 spans 13 residues. Here the CDR3 reads CASSLDRTGLGTF. The CDR3 nucleotides are TGTGCCAGCAGCTTAGACCGGACAGGGCTCGGCACCTTC.

The chain is built from TRBV5-4 and TRBJ1-1; D is uncertain. Trimming cost V 0 bases and J 3 bases, with 3 bases left between them. The V gene's germline CDR1 is SGHNT and CDR2 YYREEE (reference sequence). The CDR3 has 12 residues. The CDR3 loop is CASSLAYTEAFF. In nucleotides, the CDR3 is TGTGCCAGCAGCTTGGCGTACACTGAAGCTTTCTTT.

V and J are TRBV4-2 and TRBJ2-7; the D is unclear. CDR3 size: 15 residues. V lost 3 bases to trimming and J lost 2 bases, with 14 bases between them. Germline-derived CDR1 and CDR2 are LGHNA and YNFKEQ. The CDR3 spells CASSQRANAPYEQYF. For the CDR3, the DNA is TGTGCCAGCAGCCAGAGAGCGAACGCCCCCTACGAGCAGTACTTC.

This chain uses TRBV7-2 with TRBJ1-4; no definite D call. Germline values: CDR1 SGHTA, CDR2 FQGNSA. Deletions cut 1 base from V and 4 bases from J, with 13 bases between. The CDR3 loop spans 16 amino acids. The CDR3 sequence is CASSLGVARDNEKLFF. As DNA, the CDR3 is TGTGCCAGCAGCTTAGGGGTCGCGAGGGATAATGAAAAACTGTTTTTT.

This clone came up once. The V and J genes are TRBV6-1 and TRBJ2-2; unclear D gene. The CDR3 extends over 15 amino acids. The ends were cut back, 4 bases at V and 1 base at J, with 10 bases in the middle. The germline V gene has CDR1 MNHNS and CDR2 SASEGT. The DNA for the CDR3 is TGTGCCAGCAGTGCGAACAGCCTGAACACCGGGGAGCTGTTTTTT. It is translated as CASSANSLNTGELFF.

J is TRBJ2-4 and V is TRBV30; possible D gene TRBD2, 5 bases. Germline CDR1 reads GTSNPN; CDR2 reads SVGIG (reference sequence). The CDR3 covers 13 residues. The germline V and J ends were trimmed by 2 bases and 6 bases, with 11 bases remaining between them. CDR3 amino acids: CAWSIGERNIQYF. For the CDR3, the DNA is TGTGCCTGGAGTATTGGGGAGCGAAACATTCAGTACTTC.

V and J are TRBV13 and TRBJ2-5; D possibly corresponds to TRBD1 (5 bases). Germline CDR1 and CDR2: PRHDT and FYEKMQ (reference sequence). The CDR3 extends over 13 amino acids. V lost 0 bases and J 9 bases, leaving 11 bases between the germline ends. The chain's CDR3 is CASSLGSRAAQYF. DNA for the CDR3: TGTGCCAGCAGCTTAGGGTCCAGGGCGGCCCAGTACTTC. Based on the CDR3 plus reference TRBV13 and TRBJ2-5, the full variable domain is AAGVIQSPRHLIKEKRETATLKCYPIPRHDTVYWYQQGPGQDPQFLISFYEKMQSDKGSIPDRFSAQQFSDYHSELNMSSLELGDSALYFCASSLGSRAAQYFGPGTRLLVL.

The genes are TRBV2 and TRBJ2-1, with TRBD1 matching over 10 bases. V gave up 3 bases and J gave up 4 bases; unmatched junction bases: 3. The CDR3 totals 15 residues. Germline V gene lookup returns CDR1 SNHLY and CDR2 FYNNEI. CDR3 DNA sequence: TGTGCCAGCAGTGAGGACAGGGGGGGTTACAATGAGCAGTTCTTC. Its protein product is CASSEDRGGYNEQFF.

This chain's CDR3 is CAIRGVNRVGGYTF. CDR3 DNA: TGTGCCATCAGAGGTGTAAACAGGGTGGGCGGCTACACCTTC. The chain employs TRBV6-6 and TRBJ1-2; tentatively, D is TRBD1 (6 bases). Trimming left V 10 bases short and J 8 bases short, with 23 bases between. In germline, CDR1 is MNHNY, CDR2 SVGAGI (reference sequence). This CDR3 comprises 14 residues.

The V and J genes are TRBV27 and TRBJ1-2, with D tentatively TRBD1 (5 bases). Trimming cost V 2 bases and J 6 bases, with 13 bases left between them. This CDR3 is 14 amino acids long. The germline V gene has CDR1 MNHEY and CDR2 SMNVEV (reference sequence). This CDR3 is CASSLGGTGNGYTF. The CDR3 DNA reads TGTGCCAGCAGTTTAGGAGGTACAGGAAATGGCTACACCTTC.

About this clone itself: No DNA is shown, since the ends of the CDR3 on it are uncertain; the CDR3 is the one TCRdb lists. This chain joins TRBV11-3 and TRBJ2-7; no DNA check was done on the table's D call, TRBD1. From its first to its last residue, the CDR3 has 14 amino acids. Germline V gene lookup returns CDR1 SGHNT and CDR2 YENEEA. CDR3 in amino acids: CASSFLAVPQEQYF.

This clone has a single count. The CDR3 sequence is CASSYSNQLYEQYF. DNA for the CDR3: TGTGCCAGCAGTTACTCGAACCAACTCTACGAGCAGTACTTC. This chain links TRBV6-5 with TRBJ2-7; D gene uncertain. Trimming left V 0 bases short and J 3 bases short, with 9 bases between. Germline loops: CDR1 MNHEY, CDR2 SVGAGI. This CDR3 region has 14 residues.

The J gene is TRBJ2-5, the V gene TRBV2; D is possibly TRBD1 or TRBD2 (5 bases each). Per the germline V gene, CDR1 is SNHLY and CDR2 is FYNNEI. The V end lost 8 bases, the J end lost 5 bases, and 18 bases lay between the germline ends. This CDR3 spans 14 amino acids. CDR3 protein: CASSRDGIGETQYF. The DNA of the CDR3 is TGTGCCAGCTCTCGGGACGGGATTGGGGAGACCCAGTACTTC.

The gene calls are TRBV11-2 and TRBJ1-4; no definite D call. Germline V gene lookup returns CDR1 SGHAT and CDR2 FQNNGV. The CDR3 has 14 residues. V shed 5 bases and J shed 7 bases, with 14 bases lying between them. CDR3 residues: CASSQIRQSEKLFF. DNA for the CDR3: TGTGCCAGCAGCCAGATCAGACAATCTGAAAAACTGTTTTTT.

This sequence joins TRBV6-1 and TRBJ1-2, with 8 bases aligning to TRBD1. Germline trimming cut 7 bases from V and 0 bases from J; bases unmatched to any gene: 7. Germline V gene sequence: CDR1 MNHNS, CDR2 SASEGT. The CDR3 is made up of 15 amino acids. The CDR3 is CASTSQGAANYGYTF. Here the CDR3 DNA reads TGTGCCAGCACCTCTCAGGGGGCAGCTAACTATGGCTACACCTTC.